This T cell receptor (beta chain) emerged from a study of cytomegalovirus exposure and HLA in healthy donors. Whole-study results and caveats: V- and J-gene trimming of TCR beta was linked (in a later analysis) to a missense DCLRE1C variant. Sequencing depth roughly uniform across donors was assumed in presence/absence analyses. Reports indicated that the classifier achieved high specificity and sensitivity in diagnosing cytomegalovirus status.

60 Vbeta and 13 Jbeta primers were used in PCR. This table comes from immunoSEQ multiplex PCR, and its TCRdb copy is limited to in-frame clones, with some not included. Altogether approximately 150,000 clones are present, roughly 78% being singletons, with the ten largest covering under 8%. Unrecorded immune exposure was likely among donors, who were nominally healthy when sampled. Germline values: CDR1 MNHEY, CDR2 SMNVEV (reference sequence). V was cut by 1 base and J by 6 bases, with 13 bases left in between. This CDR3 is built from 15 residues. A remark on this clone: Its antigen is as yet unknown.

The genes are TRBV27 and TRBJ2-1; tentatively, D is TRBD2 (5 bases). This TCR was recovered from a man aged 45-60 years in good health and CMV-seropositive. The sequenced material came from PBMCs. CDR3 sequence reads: CASSLLGVDGNEQFF. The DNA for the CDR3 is TGTGCCAGCAGTTTATTGGGAGTGGACGGCAATGAGCAGTTCTTC.